Below, 10 T cell receptor beta chains from the same sample are listed, as sequenced in a study of blood T cell repertoires in COVID-19. Clones were sequenced by immunoSEQ multiplex PCR, and TCRdb holds only the in-frame ones, with some missing. Among under 300,000 clones listed, 85% to 90% were seen once. The sample taken for sequencing was peripheral blood. These receptors were collected from a woman in her 70s with active or convalescent COVID-19.

The rearrangement joins TRBV7-8 to TRBJ2-2; D might be TRBD1 (5 bases). The CDR3 contains 14 residues. Trimming stripped 1 base from V and 5 bases from J, with 8 bases between. Germline V CDR1 and CDR2: SGHVS, FQNEAQ. The CDR3 sequence is CASSLGQRTGELFF. CDR3 nucleotides: TGTGCCAGCAGCTTAGGACAGAGGACCGGGGAGCTGTTTTTT.

The V call is TRBV3-1 (or the pseudogene TRBV3-2), the J call TRBJ2-1; 12 bases match TRBD2. V trimming: 1 base; J trimming: 5 bases; junction bases outside the gene matches: 6. The germline CDR1 and CDR2 sequences are LGHDT and YNNKEL (reference sequence). The CDR3 spans 17 residues. CDR3: CASSQGPSGGANNEQFF. DNA for the CDR3: TGTGCCAGCAGCCAAGGTCCTAGCGGGGGGGCCAACAATGAGCAGTTCTTC.

The J gene is TRBJ1-1, the V gene TRBV6-5; TRBD1 matches at 9 bases. The CDR3 extends over 14 amino acids. Unmatched junction bases numbered 7, after V lost 4 bases and J lost 7 bases. The germline V gene has CDR1 MNHEY and CDR2 SVGAGI. CDR3 residues: CASSSKPGQGEAFF. The CDR3 DNA reads as TGTGCCAGCAGTTCAAAACCGGGACAGGGTGAAGCTTTCTTT.

The chain links TRBV13 to TRBJ1-4, with TRBD1 as a possible D gene (6 bases). The CDR3 is 14 amino acids. V was shortened by 6 bases and J by 7 bases, with 15 bases between the two germline ends. CDR1 is PRHDT, CDR2 FYEKMQ, per germline (reference sequence). CDR3 sequence (DNA): TGTGCCAGCAGTCTTCGACAGGAAGGTGAAAAACTGTTTTTT. Its translation is CASSLRQEGEKLFF.

A word on this clone: Other DNA sequences in the same sample also yield this CDR3. The gene calls are TRBV5-1 and TRBJ1-1; D is possibly TRBD1 (5 bases). The V end was cut by 2 bases, the J end by 2 bases, with 7 bases between. The CDR3 loop spans 13 amino acids. In germline, CDR1 is SGHRS, CDR2 YFSETQ. The CDR3 region has the DNA TGCGCCAGCAGCTTACAGGATAACACTGAAGCTTTCTTT. As protein: CASSLQDNTEAFF.

The chain couples TRBV9 to TRBJ1-4; 9 bases agree with TRBD1. Looked up from germline, CDR1 is SGDLS and CDR2 is YYNGEE. CDR3 length: 14 amino acids. With V trimmed by 3 bases and J by 6 bases, 3 bases remained unmatched. This CDR3 reads CASSGGQGYEKLFF. The CDR3 DNA follows: TGTGCCAGCAGCGGAGGACAGGGGTATGAAAAACTGTTTTTT.

This chain joins TRBV5-6 and TRBJ2-2; tentatively, D is TRBD1 (6 bases). Germline lookup yields CDR1 SGHDT and CDR2 YYEEEE. Trimming took 6 bases from V and 4 from J, leaving 19 bases between them. The length of the CDR3 is 16 residues. The CDR3 nucleotides read TGTGCCAGCAAGCGACGGAACAGGGCGGTCACCGGGGAGCTGTTTTTT. Translation gives CASKRRNRAVTGELFF.

V gene TRBV9 combines with J gene TRBJ1-3, with D possibly matching TRBD1 (6 bases). CDR1 and CDR2 (germline): SGDLS, YYNGEE. There are 15 residues in the CDR3. Trimming shortened V by 2 bases and J by 4 bases, and 13 bases separated the two germline ends. The CDR3 is CASSVEQGSGNTIYF. The CDR3 DNA is TGTGCCAGCAGCGTGGAGCAGGGGAGCGGAAACACCATATATTTT.

This chain links TRBV27 with TRBJ2-2, with D possibly being TRBD2 (6 bases). Germline V lookup: CDR1 MNHEY, CDR2 SMNVEV (reference sequence). The CDR3 runs 17 residues. The ends were cut back, 2 bases at V and 1 base at J, with 14 bases in the middle. The chain's CDR3 is CASSLRDRDLNTGELFF. The CDR3 region has the DNA TGTGCCAGCAGTTTACGCGATCGGGACTTGAACACCGGGGAGCTGTTTTTT.

The V and J genes are TRBV18 and TRBJ1-1, with D uncertain. Germline V gene sequence: CDR1 KGHSH, CDR2 LQKENI. The V gene lost 0 bases and the J gene lost 5 bases, with 7 bases spanning the gap. This CDR3 has 13 amino acids. The CDR3 protein is CASSPPGLTEAFF. The CDR3 DNA reads TGTGCCAGCTCACCACCCGGTCTTACTGAAGCTTTCTTT.